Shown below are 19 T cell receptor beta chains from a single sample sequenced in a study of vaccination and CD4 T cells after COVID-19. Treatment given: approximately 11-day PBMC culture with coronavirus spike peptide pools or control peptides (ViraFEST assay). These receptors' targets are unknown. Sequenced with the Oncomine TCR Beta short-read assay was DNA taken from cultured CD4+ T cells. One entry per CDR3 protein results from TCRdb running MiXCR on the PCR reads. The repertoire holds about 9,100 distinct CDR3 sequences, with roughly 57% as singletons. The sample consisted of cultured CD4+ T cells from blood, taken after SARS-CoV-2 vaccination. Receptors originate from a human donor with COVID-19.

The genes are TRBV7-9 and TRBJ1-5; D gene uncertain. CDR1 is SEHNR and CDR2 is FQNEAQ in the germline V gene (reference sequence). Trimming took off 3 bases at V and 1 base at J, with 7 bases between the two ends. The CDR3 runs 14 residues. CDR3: CASSFAASNQPQHF. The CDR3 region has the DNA TGTGCCAGCAGCTTTGCAGCCAGCAATCAGCCCCAGCATTTT.

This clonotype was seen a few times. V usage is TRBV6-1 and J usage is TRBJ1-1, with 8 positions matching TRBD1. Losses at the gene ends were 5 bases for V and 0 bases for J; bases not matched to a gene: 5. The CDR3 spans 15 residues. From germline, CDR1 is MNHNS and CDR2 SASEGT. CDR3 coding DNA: TGTGCCAGCAGTACGGCAGGGGGCGTGAACACTGAAGCTTTCTTT. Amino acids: CASSTAGGVNTEAFF.

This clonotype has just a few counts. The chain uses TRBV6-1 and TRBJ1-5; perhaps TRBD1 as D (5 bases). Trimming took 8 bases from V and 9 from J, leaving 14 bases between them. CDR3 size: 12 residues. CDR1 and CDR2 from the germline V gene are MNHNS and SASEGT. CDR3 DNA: TGTGCCAGCGCACAACAGGTTGGGCCCCAGCATTTT. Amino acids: CASAQQVGPQHF.

The CDR3 loop reads CARGDRTSGANVLTF. The CDR3 DNA follows: TGTGCCAGGGGGGACAGGACGTCTGGGGCCAACGTCCTGACTTTC. V gene TRBV6-1 combines with J gene TRBJ2-6; 8 nucleotides line up with TRBD1. CDR3 size: 15 residues. Germline assignment: CDR1 MNHNS and CDR2 SASEGT. V lost 9 bases to trimming and J lost 1 base; unmatched junction nucleotides: 5.

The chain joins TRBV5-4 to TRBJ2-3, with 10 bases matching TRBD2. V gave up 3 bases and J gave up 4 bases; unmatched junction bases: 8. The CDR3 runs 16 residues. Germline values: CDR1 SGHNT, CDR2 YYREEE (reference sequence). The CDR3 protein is CASSSDPLAGADTQYF. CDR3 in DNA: TGTGCCAGCAGCTCAGACCCCCTAGCGGGGGCAGATACGCAGTATTTT.

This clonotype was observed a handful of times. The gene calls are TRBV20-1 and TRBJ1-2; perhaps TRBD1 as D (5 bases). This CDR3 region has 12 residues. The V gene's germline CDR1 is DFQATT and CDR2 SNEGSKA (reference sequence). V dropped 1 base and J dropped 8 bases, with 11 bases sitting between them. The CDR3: CSARASGRGYTF. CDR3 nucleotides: TGCAGTGCTAGAGCTTCAGGGAGGGGCTACACCTTC.

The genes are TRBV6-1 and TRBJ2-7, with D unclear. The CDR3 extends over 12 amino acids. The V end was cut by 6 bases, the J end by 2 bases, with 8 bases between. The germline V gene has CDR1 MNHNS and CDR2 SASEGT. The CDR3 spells CASRPRAYEQYF. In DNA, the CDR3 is TGTGCCAGCAGACCCCGGGCCTACGAGCAGTACTTC.

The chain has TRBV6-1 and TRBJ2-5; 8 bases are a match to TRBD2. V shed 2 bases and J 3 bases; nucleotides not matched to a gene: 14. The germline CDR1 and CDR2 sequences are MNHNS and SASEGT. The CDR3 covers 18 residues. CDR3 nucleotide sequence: TGTGCCAGCAGTGAACGGGTATTAATTGGGACTAGGAAAGAGACCCAGTACTTC. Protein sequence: CASSERVLIGTRKETQYF.

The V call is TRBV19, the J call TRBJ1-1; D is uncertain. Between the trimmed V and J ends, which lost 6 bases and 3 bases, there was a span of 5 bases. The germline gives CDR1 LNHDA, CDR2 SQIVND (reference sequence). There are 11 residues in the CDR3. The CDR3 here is CASSWYTEAFF. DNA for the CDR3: TGTGCCAGTAGCTGGTACACTGAAGCTTTCTTT. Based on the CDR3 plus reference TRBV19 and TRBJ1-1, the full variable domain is DGGITQSPKYLFRKEGQNVTLSCEQNLNHDAMYWYRQDPGQGLRLIYYSQIVNDFQKGDIAEGYSVSREKKESFPLTVTSAQKNPTAFYLCASSWYTEAFFGQGTRLTVV.

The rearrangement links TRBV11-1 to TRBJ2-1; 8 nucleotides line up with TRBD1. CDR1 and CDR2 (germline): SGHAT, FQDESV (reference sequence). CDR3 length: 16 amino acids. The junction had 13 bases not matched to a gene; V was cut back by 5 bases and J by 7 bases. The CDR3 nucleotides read TGTGCCAGCAGCCGAGGGGGGACAGGAGGCGTTAATGAGCAGTTCTTC. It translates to CASSRGGTGGVNEQFF.

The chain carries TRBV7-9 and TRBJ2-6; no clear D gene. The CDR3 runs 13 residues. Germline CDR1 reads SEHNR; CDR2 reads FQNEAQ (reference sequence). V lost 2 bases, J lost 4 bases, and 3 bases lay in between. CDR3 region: CASSLKGANVLTF. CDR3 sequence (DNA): TGTGCCAGCAGCTTAAAGGGGGCCAACGTCCTGACTTTC.

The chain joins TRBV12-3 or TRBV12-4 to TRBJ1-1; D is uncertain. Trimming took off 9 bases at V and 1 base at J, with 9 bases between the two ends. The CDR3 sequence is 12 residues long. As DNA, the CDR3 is TGTGCCAGTAGTCGCCGGAACACTGAAGCTTTCTTT. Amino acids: CASSRRNTEAFF.

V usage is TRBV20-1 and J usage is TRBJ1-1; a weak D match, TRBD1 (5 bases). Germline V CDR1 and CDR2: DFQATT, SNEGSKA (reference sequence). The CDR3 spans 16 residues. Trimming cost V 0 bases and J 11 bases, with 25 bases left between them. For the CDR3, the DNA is TGCAGTGCTAGAGATCTCGGTGGGGGAGCGGGGAAGAGGGCTTTCTTT. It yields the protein CSARDLGGGAGKRAFF.

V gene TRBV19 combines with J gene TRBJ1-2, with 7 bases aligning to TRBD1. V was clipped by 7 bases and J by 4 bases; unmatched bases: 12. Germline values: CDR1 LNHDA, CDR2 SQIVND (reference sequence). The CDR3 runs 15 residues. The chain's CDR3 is CASTDTFQGGYGYTF. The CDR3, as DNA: TGTGCCAGTACGGATACTTTCCAGGGGGGCTATGGCTACACCTTC.

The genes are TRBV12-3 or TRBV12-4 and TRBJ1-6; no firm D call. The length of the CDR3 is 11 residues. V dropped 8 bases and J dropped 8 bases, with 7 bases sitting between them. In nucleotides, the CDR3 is TGTGCCAGCCGGGATGATTCACCCCTCCACTTT. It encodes CASRDDSPLHF.

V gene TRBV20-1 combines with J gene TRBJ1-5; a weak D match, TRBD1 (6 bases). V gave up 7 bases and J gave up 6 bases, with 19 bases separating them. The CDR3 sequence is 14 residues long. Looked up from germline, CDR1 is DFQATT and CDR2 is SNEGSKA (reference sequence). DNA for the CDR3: TGCAGTGTTAGGTCAGGGGAAGGAGGTCAGCCCCAGCATTTT. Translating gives CSVRSGEGGQPQHF.

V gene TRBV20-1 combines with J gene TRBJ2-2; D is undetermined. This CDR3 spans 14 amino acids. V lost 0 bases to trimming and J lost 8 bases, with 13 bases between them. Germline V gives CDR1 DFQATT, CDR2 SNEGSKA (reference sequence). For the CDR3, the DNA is TGCAGTGCTAGAGATTCCTTAAGGGTAGGGGAGCTGTTTTTT. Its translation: CSARDSLRVGELFF.

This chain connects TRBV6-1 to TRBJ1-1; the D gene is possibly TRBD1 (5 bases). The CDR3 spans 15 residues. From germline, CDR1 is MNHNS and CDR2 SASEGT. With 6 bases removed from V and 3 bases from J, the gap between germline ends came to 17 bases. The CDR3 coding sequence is TGTGCCAGCAGCCGCCGGGACCCCGGGTACACTGAAGCTTTCTTT. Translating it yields CASSRRDPGYTEAFF.

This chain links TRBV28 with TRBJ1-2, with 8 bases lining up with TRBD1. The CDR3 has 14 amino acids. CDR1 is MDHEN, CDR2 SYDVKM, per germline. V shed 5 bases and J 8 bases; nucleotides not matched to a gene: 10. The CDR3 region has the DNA TGTGCCAGCAGTCTCGGGACAGGACCTATAGGCTACACCTTC. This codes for CASSLGTGPIGYTF.